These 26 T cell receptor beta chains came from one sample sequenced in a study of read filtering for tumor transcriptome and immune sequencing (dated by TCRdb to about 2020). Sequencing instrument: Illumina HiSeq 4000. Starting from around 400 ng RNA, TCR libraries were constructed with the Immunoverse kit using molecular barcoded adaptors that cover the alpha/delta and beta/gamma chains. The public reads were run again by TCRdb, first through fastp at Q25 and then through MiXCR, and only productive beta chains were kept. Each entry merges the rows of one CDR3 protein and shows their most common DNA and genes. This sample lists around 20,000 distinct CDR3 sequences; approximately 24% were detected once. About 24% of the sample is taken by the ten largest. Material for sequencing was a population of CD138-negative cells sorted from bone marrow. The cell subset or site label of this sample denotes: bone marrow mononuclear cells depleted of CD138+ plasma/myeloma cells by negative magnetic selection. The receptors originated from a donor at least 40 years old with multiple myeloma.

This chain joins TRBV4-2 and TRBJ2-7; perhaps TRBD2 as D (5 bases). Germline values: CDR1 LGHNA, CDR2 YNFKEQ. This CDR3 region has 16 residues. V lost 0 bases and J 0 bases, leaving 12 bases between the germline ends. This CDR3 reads CASSQEASGSSYEQYF. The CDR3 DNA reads TGTGCCAGCAGCCAAGAGGCCAGCGGCAGCTCCTACGAGCAGTACTTC.

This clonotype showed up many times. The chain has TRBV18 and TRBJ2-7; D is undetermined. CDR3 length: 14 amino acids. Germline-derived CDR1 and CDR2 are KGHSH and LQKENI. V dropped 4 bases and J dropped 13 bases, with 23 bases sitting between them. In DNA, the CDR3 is TGTGCCAGCTCACTAGTAGGTTGGTCCGGGCCAACTTACTTC. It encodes CASSLVGWSGPTYF.

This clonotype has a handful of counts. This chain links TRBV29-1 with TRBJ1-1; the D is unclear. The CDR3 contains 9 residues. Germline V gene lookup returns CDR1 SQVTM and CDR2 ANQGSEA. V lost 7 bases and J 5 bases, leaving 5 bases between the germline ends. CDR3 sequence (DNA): TGCAGCGCGGGTACTGAAGCTTTCTTT. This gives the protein CSAGTEAFF.

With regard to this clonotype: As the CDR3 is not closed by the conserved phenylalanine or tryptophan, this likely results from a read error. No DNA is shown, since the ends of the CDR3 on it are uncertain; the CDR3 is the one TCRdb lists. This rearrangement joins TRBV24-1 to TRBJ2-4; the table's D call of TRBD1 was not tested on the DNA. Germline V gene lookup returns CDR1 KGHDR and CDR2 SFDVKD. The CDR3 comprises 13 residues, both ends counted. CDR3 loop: CATSEYTGSIQCL.

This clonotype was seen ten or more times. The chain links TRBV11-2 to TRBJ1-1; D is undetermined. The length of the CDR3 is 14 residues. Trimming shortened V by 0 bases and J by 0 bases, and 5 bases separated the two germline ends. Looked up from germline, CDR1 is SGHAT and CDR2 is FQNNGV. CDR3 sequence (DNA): TGTGCCAGCAGCTTAGAGGGTTTGAACACTGAAGCTTTCTTT. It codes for CASSLEGLNTEAFF.

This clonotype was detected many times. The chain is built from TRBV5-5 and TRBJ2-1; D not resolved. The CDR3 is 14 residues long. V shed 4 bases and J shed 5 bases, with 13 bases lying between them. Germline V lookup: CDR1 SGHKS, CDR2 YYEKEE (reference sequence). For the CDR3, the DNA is TGTGCCAGCAGCCCCACTCTGCGAAACAATGAGCAGTTCTTC. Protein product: CASSPTLRNNEQFF.

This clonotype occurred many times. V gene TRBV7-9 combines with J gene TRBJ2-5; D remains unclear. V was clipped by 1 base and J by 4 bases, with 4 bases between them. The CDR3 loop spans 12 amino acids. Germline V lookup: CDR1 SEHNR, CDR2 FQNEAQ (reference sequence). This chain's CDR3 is CASSLGPETQYF. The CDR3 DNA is TGTGCCAGCAGCTTAGGCCCAGAGACCCAGTACTTC.

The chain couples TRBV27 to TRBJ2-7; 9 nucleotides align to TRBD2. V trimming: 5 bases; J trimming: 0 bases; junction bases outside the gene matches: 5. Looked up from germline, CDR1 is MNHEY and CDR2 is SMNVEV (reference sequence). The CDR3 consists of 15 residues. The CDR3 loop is CASSPRTSASYEQYF. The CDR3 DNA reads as TGTGCCAGCAGTCCACGGACTAGCGCCTCCTACGAGCAGTACTTC.

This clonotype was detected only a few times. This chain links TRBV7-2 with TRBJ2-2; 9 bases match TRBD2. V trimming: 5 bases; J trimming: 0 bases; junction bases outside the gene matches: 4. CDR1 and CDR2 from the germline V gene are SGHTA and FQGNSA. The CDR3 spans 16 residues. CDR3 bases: TGTGCCAGCAGCCCCCCTAGCGGGGCGAACACCGGGGAGCTGTTTTTT. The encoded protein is CASSPPSGANTGELFF.

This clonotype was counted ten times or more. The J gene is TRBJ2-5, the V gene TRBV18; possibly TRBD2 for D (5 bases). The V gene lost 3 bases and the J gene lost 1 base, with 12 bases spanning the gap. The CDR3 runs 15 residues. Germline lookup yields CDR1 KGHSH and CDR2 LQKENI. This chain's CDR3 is CASSPDGGIQETQYF. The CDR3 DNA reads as TGTGCCAGCTCACCCGACGGAGGAATCCAAGAGACCCAGTACTTC.

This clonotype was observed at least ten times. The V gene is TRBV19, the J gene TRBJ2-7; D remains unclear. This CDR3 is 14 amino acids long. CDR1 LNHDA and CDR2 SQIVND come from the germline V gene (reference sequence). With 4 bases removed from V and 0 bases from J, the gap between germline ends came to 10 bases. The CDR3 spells CASSTTASSYEQYF. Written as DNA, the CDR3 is TGTGCCAGTAGTACGACGGCCAGCTCCTACGAGCAGTACTTC.

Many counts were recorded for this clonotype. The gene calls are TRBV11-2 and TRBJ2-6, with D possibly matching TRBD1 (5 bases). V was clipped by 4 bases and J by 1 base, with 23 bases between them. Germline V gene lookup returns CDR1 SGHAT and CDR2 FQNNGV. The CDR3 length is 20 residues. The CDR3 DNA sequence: TGTGCCAGCAGCTCGCTAAGGGGCAGTCTTTCCGCATCTGGGGCCAACGTCCTGACTTTC. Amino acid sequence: CASSSLRGSLSASGANVLTF.

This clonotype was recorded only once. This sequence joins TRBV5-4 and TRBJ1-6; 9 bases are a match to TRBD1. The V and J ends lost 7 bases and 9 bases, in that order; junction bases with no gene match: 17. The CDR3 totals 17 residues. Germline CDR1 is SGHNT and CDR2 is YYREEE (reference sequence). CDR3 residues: CASGSGVRTGAGSPLHF. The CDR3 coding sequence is TGTGCCAGCGGCTCGGGAGTCCGGACAGGGGCTGGTTCACCCCTCCACTTT.

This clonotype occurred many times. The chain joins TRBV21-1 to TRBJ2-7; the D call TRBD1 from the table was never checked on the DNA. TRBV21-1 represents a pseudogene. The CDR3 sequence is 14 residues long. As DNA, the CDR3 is TGTGCCAGCAGCATAAGACAGGGGGTAAACGAGCAGTACTTC. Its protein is CASSIRQGVNEQYF.

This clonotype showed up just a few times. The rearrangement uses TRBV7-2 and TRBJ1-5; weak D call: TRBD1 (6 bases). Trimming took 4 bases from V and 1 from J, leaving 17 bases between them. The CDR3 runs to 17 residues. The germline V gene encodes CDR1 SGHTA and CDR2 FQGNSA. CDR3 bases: TGTGCCAGCAGCTACTCAGCGACGGGGGCGAGCAATCAGCCCCAGCATTTT. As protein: CASSYSATGASNQPQHF.

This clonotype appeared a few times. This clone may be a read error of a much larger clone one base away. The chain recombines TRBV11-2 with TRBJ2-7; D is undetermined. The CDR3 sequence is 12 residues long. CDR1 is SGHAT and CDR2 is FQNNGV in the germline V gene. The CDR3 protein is CAGSLNPVEQYF. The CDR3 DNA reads TGTGCCGGCAGCTTAAATCCGGTCGAGCAGTACTTC. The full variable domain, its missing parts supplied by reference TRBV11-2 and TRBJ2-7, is EAGVAQSPRYKIIEKRQSVAFWCNPISGHATLYWYQQILGQGPKLLIQFQNNGVVDDSQLPKDRFSAERLKGVDSTLKIQPAKLEDSAVYLCAGSLNPVEQYFGPGTRLTVT.

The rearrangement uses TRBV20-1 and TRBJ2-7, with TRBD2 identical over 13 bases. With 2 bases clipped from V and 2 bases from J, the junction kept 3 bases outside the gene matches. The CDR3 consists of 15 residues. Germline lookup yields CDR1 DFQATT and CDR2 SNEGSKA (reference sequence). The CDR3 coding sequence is TGCAGTGCTAGACCGGGGACTAGCGGGACCTACGAGCAGTACTTC. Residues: CSARPGTSGTYEQYF.

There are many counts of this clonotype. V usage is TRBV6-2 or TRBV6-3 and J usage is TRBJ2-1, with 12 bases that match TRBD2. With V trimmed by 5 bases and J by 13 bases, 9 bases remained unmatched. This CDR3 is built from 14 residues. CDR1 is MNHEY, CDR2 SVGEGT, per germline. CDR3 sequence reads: CASSDLTSGRNQFF. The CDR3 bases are TGTGCCAGCAGTGATCTGACTAGCGGGAGAAACCAGTTCTTC.

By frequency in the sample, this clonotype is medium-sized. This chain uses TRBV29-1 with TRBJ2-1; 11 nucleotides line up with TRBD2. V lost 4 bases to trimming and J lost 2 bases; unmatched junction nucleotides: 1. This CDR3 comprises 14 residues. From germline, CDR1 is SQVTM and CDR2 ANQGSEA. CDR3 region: CSVGSGRAYNEQFF. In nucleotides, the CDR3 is TGCAGCGTTGGTAGCGGGAGGGCCTACAATGAGCAGTTCTTC.

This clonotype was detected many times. The CDR3 DNA reads TGTGCCAGCTCCCCCACCTCGGAGCTGAACACTGAAGCTTTCTTT. It encodes CASSPTSELNTEAFF. This chain joins TRBV18 and TRBJ1-1; D gene uncertain. CDR3 length: 15 residues. The germline V gene has CDR1 KGHSH and CDR2 LQKENI. Trimming pared 6 bases from V and 0 bases from J, leaving 14 bases between.

In DNA, the CDR3 is TGCGCCAGCAGTTTTAGCGGGCAATCCTACAATGAGCAGTTCTTC. Translated: CASSFSGQSYNEQFF. The chain carries TRBV10-2 and TRBJ2-1; 7 bases fit TRBD2. V dropped 5 bases and J dropped 1; count of bases not matched to a gene: 5. The CDR3 length is 15 residues. Per the germline V gene, CDR1 is WSHSY and CDR2 is SAAADI.

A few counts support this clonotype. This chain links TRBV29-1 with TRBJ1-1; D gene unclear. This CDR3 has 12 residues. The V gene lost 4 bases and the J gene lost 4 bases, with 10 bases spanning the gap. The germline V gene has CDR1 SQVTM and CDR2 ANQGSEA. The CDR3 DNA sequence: TGCAGCGTTGGGGTCGGGTCCACTGAAGCTTTCTTT. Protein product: CSVGVGSTEAFF.

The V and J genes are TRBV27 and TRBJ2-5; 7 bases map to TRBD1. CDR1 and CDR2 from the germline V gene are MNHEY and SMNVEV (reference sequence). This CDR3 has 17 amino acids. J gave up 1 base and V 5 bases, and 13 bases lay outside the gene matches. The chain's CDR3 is CASSPRHADRVQETQYF. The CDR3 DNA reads TGTGCCAGCAGTCCACGTCACGCCGACAGGGTCCAAGAGACCCAGTACTTC.

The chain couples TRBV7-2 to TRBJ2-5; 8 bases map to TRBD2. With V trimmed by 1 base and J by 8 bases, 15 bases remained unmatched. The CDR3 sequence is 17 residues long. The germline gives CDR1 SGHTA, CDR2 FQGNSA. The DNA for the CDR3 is TGTGCCAGCAGCTTAGGTCGATCGATTAGCGGGAAGATTACCCAGTACTTC. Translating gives CASSLGRSISGKITQYF.

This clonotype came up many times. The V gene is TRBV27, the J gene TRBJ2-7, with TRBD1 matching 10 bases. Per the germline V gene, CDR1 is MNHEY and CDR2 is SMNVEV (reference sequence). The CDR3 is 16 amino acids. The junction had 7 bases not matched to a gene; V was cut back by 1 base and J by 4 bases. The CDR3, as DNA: TGTGCCAGCAGTTTATTTTCGGGACAGGGGTTGTACGAGCAGTACTTC. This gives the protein CASSLFSGQGLYEQYF.

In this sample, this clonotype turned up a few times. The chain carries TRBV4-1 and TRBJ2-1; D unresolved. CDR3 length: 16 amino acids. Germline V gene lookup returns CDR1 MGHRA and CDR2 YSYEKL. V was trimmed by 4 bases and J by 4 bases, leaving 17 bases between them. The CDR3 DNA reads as TGCGCCAGCAGCCTCCGGTCGTCAGTAGGATACAATGAGCAGTTCTTC. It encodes CASSLRSSVGYNEQFF.